This T cell receptor (beta chain) is drawn from a study of identical twins. As to this clonotype: No antigen is known for it.

There were only healthy Caucasians among the donors. Notes on the study in general: Without tracking the same donors, conclusions rested on cross-sectional statistical analysis.

Template switching created a universal primer site, and the cDNA included unique molecular identifiers. TCRdb re-analysed the 5' RACE reads in MiXCR, keeping a single row per CDR3 protein. Of roughly 540,000 distinct CDR3 sequences detected, 22% appear once; the ten largest clones hold about 0.99%. Germline V gives CDR1 DFQATT, CDR2 SNEGSKA (reference sequence). Trimming took off 0 bases at V and 1 base at J, with 4 bases between the two ends. This CDR3 is built from 14 residues. The sample also formed part of further work on T cells expressing NK-cell markers. From that second work: It was from sorted CD3+CD56+NKG2C+, CD3+CD56+NKG2C- and CD3+CD56-NKG2C+ T cells that TCR beta repertoires came.

The sample comprised CD4+ T cells sorted from blood. The chain joins TRBV20-1 to TRBJ2-6; D remains unclear. This clonotype was obtained from a woman between 18 and 29 years old in good health. CDR3 sequence reads: CSARDISGANVLTF. In DNA form, the CDR3 reads TGCAGTGCTAGAGATATATCTGGGGCCAACGTCCTGACTTTC.